This TCR beta chain was sequenced during a study of blood T cell repertoires in COVID-19. The protocol was immunoSEQ multiplex PCR, while the TCRdb copy is restricted to in-frame clones and leaves out a portion. The sample carries about 130,000 clones, more than 70% recorded once. Trimming cost V 4 bases and J 6 bases, with 21 bases left between them. Per the germline V gene, CDR1 is MNHEY and CDR2 is SVGEGT. This CDR3 comprises 16 residues. This TCR was sampled from an older woman with acute or convalescent COVID-19. The chain couples TRBV6-2 or TRBV6-3 to TRBJ1-1; possible D gene TRBD1, 6 bases. The sample comprised peripheral blood. The CDR3 bases are TGTGCCAGCAGTTCGCCCCGGAAACAGGGTTGGGCTGAAGCTTTCTTT. Translating gives CASSSPRKQGWAEAFF.